These T cell receptor beta chains were read from a single sample in a study of T cells after yellow fever vaccination. Using its own MiXCR run on the 5' RACE reads, TCRdb lists one record per CDR3 protein. Altogether 100,000 to 150,000 distinct CDR3 sequences are present, 7.2% being singletons, with the ten largest covering approximately 2.7%. Sample: CD4+ T cells sorted from PBMCs, taken roughly seven weeks after the first yellow fever vaccination. Every receptor here comes from a man between 18 and 35 years old who received the YFV17D yellow fever vaccine. The CDR3 runs from the conserved cysteine through the conserved F or W. A D gene is named only where the DNA matches it firmly. Some rows mark clone size as missing; the rest say once, few, many or name a class of expanded clone.

D,J,V,size,CDR3,DNA
TRBD1,TRBJ2-1,TRBV3-1,many,CASSQATGQLFF,TGTGCCAGCAGCCAAGCAACGGGACAGTTATTCTTC
NA,TRBJ2-1,TRBV2,few,CASTGTASYNEQFF,TGTGCCAGCACTGGGACTGCCTCCTACAATGAGCAGTTCTTC
NA,TRBJ1-1,TRBV4-2,many,CASSQDLFGGNTEAFF,TGTGCCAGCAGCCAAGATTTGTTTGGGGGGAACACTGAAGCTTTCTTT
TRBD2,TRBJ2-1,TRBV27,many,CASSVLAGSYNEQFF,TGTGCCAGCAGTGTACTAGCGGGGTCCTACAATGAGCAGTTCTTC
TRBD1,TRBJ1-5,TRBV20-1,many,CSARALGTVNQPQHF,TGCAGTGCTAGAGCTTTGGGGACAGTAAATCAGCCCCAGCATTTT
NA,TRBJ1-1,TRBV12-5,NA,CASGLVKPGDLDTEAFF,TGTGCTAGTGGTTTGGTCAAACCTGGGGATCTTGACACTGAAGCTTTCTTT
NA,TRBJ2-5,TRBV20-1,many,CSASPGIIQETQYF,TGCAGTGCTAGTCCAGGCATTATACAAGAGACCCAGTACTTC
NA,TRBJ2-1,TRBV12-3/TRBV12-4,many,CASSLVHGNEQFF,TGTGCCAGCAGTTTGGTTCACGGGAATGAGCAGTTCTTC
TRBD1,TRBJ1-5,TRBV12-3/TRBV12-4,many,CASRTGSRQPQHF,TGTGCCAGCAGGACAGGGAGTCGACAGCCCCAGCATTTT
NA,TRBJ1-1,TRBV29-1,NA,CSVGYRAGATEAFF,TGCAGCGTTGGGTATCGGGCAGGGGCTACTGAAGCTTTCTTT
NA,TRBJ2-1,TRBV21-1,many,CASNLGERVAGGLNAYNEQFF,TGTGCCAGCAACCTAGGAGAGAGGGTAGCGGGGGGCCTTAATGCCTACAATGAGCAGTTCTTC
NA,TRBJ2-3,TRBV4-3,many,CASSQRTNTDTQYF,TGCGCCAGCAGCCAACGAACAAACACAGATACGCAGTATTTT
TRBD2,TRBJ2-1,TRBV5-1,many,CASGTSGAYNEQFF,TGCGCCAGCGGGACTAGCGGGGCCTACAATGAGCAGTTCTTC
TRBD1,TRBJ2-2,TRBV7-2,NA,CASSLKDRGLAGELFF,TGTGCCAGCAGCTTAAAAGACAGGGGGCTCGCCGGGGAGCTGTTTTTT
TRBD2,TRBJ2-4,TRBV4-1,many,CASSRGLVGNIQYF,TGCGCCAGCAGCCGGGGACTAGTGGGGAACATTCAGTACTTC
NA,TRBJ2-5,TRBV7-2,NA,CASSHQETQYF,TGTGCCAGCAGTCACCAAGAGACCCAGTACTTC
TRBD1,TRBJ1-3,TRBV7-3,many,CASSPGTGDRNTIYF,TGTGCCAGCAGCCCCGGGACAGGGGATCGAAACACCATATATTTT
NA,TRBJ1-2,TRBV9,many,CASSVELGNGYTF,TGTGCCAGCAGCGTAGAGTTAGGGAATGGCTACACCTTC
NA,TRBJ2-5,TRBV5-1,many,CASTPGGPQETQYF,TGCGCCAGCACCCCGGGGGGCCCTCAAGAGACCCAGTACTTC
NA,TRBJ2-2,TRBV15,few,CATSRGGRFISAELFF,TGTGCCACCAGCAGAGGGGGCAGGTTCATATCAGCGGAGCTGTTTTTT
NA,TRBJ2-6,TRBV11-1,few,CASSLARRAYSGANVLTF,TGTGCCAGCAGCTTAGCGCGCAGGGCCTACTCTGGGGCCAACGTCCTGACTTTC
NA,TRBJ2-1,TRBV12-3/TRBV12-4,few,CASSFPLARHNEQFF,TGTGCCAGCAGTTTCCCACTAGCCCGGCACAATGAGCAGTTCTTC
NA,TRBJ2-7,TRBV19,few,CASSIDPPVGGTEQYF,TGTGCCAGTAGTATAGATCCCCCGGTTGGAGGGACCGAGCAGTACTTC
TRBD1,TRBJ1-4,TRBV9,many,CARNRGKLFF,TGTGCCAGAAACAGGGGAAAACTGTTTTTT
TRBD1,TRBJ1-1,TRBV5-1,many,CASQGVKAEAFF,TGCGCCAGCCAGGGGGTAAAGGCTGAAGCTTTCTTT
TRBD1,TRBJ1-4,TRBV20-1,many,CSAWDRGEKLFF,TGCAGTGCCTGGGACAGGGGTGAAAAACTGTTTTTT
TRBD2,TRBJ2-7,TRBV7-2,few,CASSLPPLFSGGAKQYF,TGTGCCAGCAGCTTACCCCCCCTTTTTAGCGGGGGGGCCAAGCAGTACTTC
NA,TRBJ1-2,TRBV5-5,many,CASSSRSGGYGYTF,TGTGCCAGCAGCTCGCGGTCGGGGGGCTATGGCTACACCTTC